A single sample is the source of the 4 T cell receptor beta chains below, sequenced in a study of response to subunit inactivated influenza vaccine. MiXCR, applied by TCRdb to the RT-PCR reads, yields one record per CDR3 protein. This table holds under 800,000 distinct CDR3 sequences, roughly 13% found once. This specimen consisted of PBMCs from blood, obtained approximately 15 days before vaccination. These receptors were obtained from a middle-aged man who received an inactivated influenza vaccine.

This clonotype occurred a few times. The chain carries TRBV6-2 or TRBV6-3 and TRBJ2-1; 10 positions agree with TRBD2. This CDR3 comprises 16 residues. CDR1 and CDR2 (germline): MNHEY, SVGEGT. The trim removed 2 bases at V and 4 bases at J, leaving 5 bases unmatched. CDR3 protein: CASSYRRTSGYNEQFF. The DNA of the CDR3 is TGTGCCAGCAGTTACCGCCGGACTAGCGGTTACAATGAGCAGTTCTTC.

The rearrangement uses TRBV3-1 and TRBJ2-3; the D gene is possibly TRBD2 (5 bases). Germline CDR1 is LGHDT and CDR2 is YNNKEL (reference sequence). The CDR3 extends over 14 amino acids. Trimming pared 0 bases from V and 6 bases from J, leaving 10 bases between. The CDR3 DNA follows: TGTGCCAGCAGCCAAGATCCTAGCTCGGATACGCAGTATTTT. As protein: CASSQDPSSDTQYF.

This clonotype appeared a few times. The chain uses TRBV12-3 or TRBV12-4 and TRBJ1-2, with D possibly being TRBD1 (5 bases). The V end lost 8 bases, the J end lost 3 bases, and 16 bases lay between the germline ends. This CDR3 comprises 14 residues. CDR3 in amino acids: CASLSYRSDYGYTF. For the CDR3, the DNA is TGTGCCAGCTTATCTTACAGGAGCGACTATGGCTACACCTTC.

There are a few counts of this clonotype. This chain links TRBV12-3 or TRBV12-4 with TRBJ1-3; TRBD1 agrees at 7 bases. J gave up 2 bases and V 7 bases, and 8 bases lay outside the gene matches. This CDR3 contains 15 residues. The DNA of the CDR3 is TGTGCCAGCAACTCAGCAGGGGGGACTGGAAACACCATATATTTT. This encodes CASNSAGGTGNTIYF.